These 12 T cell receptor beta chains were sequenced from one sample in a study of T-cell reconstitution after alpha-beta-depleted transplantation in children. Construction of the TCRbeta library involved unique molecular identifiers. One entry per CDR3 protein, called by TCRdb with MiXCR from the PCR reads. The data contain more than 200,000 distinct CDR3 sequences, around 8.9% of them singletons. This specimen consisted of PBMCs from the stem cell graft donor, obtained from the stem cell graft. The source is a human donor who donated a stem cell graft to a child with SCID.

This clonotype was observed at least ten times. CDR3: CASSVGLQNLNTEAFF. Here the CDR3 DNA reads TGTGCCAGCAGCGTAGGGTTGCAGAACCTGAACACTGAAGCTTTCTTT. The V call is TRBV9, the J call TRBJ1-1; D unclear. The CDR3 sequence is 16 residues long. Germline V gene lookup returns CDR1 SGDLS and CDR2 YYNGEE. V lost 0 bases and J 0 bases, leaving 12 bases between the germline ends.

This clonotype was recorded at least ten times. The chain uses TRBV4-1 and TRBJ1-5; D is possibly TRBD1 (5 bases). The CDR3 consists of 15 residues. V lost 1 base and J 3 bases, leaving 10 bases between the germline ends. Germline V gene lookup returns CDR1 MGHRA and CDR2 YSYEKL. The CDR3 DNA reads TGCGCCAGCAGCCAAGGGGGCCCGATCAATCAGCCCCAGCATTTT. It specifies CASSQGGPINQPQHF.

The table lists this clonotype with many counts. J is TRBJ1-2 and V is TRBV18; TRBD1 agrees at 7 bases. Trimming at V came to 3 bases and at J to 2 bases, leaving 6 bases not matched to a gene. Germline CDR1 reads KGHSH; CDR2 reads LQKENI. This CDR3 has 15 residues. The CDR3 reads CASSPTTTGNYGYTF. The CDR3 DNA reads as TGTGCCAGCTCACCCACAACGACAGGGAACTATGGCTACACCTTC.

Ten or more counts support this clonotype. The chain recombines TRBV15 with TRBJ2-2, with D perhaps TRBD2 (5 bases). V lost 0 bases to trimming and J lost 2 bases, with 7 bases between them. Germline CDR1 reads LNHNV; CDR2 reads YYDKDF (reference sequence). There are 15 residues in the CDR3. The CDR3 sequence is CATSRDPGNTGELFF. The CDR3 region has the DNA TGTGCCACCAGCAGAGATCCGGGAAACACCGGGGAGCTGTTTTTT.

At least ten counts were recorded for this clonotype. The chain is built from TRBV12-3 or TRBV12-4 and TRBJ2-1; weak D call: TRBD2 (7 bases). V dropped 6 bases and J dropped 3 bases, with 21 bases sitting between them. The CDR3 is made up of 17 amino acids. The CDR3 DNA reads TGTGCCAGCAGGTATTATCCGGGGGGCCCGCTCTACAATGAGCAGTTCTTC. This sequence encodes CASRYYPGGPLYNEQFF.

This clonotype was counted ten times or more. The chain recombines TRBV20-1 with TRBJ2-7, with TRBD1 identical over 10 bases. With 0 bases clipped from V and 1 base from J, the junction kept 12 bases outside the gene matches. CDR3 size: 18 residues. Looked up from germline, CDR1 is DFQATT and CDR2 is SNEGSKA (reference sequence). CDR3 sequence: CSARDWTGGYSGSYEQYF. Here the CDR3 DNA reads TGCAGTGCTAGAGATTGGACAGGGGGTTACTCCGGTTCCTACGAGCAGTACTTC.

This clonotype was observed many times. CDR3 amino acids: CSARGSGHQHF. CDR3 in DNA: TGCAGTGCTAGAGGATCTGGTCACCAGCATTTT. The chain carries TRBV20-1 and TRBJ1-5; D is unresolved. Trimming took off 1 base at V and 12 bases at J, with 10 bases between the two ends. The CDR3 covers 11 residues. Germline loops: CDR1 DFQATT, CDR2 SNEGSKA (reference sequence).

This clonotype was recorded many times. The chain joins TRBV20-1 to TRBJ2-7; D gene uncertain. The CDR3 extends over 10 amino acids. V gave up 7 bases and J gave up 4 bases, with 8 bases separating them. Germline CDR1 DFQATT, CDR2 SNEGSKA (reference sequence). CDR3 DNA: TGCAGTGTCTCCCTATACGAGCAGTACTTC. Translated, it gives CSVSLYEQYF.

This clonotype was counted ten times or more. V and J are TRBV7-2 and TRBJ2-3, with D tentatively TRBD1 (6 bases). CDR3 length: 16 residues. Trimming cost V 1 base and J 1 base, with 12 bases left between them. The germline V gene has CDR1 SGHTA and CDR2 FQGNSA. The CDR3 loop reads CASSLVQGRGTDTQYF. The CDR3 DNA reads TGTGCCAGCAGCTTAGTACAGGGTAGGGGCACAGATACGCAGTATTTT.

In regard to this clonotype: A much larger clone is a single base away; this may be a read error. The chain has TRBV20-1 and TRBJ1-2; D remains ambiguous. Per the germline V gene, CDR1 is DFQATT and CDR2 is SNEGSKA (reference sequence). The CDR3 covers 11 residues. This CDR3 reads CSARGTYGDTF. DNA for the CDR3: TGCAGTGCTAGAGGGACCTATGGCGACACCTTC.

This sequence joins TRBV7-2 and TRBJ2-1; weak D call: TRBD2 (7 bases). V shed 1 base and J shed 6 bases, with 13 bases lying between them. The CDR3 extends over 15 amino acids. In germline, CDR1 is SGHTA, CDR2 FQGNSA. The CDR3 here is CASSLGRGPGNEQFF. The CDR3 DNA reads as TGTGCCAGCAGCTTAGGGCGGGGGCCTGGCAATGAGCAGTTCTTC.

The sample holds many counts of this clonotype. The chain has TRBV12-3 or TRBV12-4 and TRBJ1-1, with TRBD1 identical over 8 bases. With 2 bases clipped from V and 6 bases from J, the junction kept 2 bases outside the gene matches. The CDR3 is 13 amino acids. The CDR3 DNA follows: TGTGCCAGCAGTTTACAGGGGGCATCTGAAGCTTTCTTT. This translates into CASSLQGASEAFF.